Listed here are 10 T cell receptor beta chains from one sample, sequenced in a study of blood T cell repertoires in COVID-19. The repertoire was sequenced with immunoSEQ multiplex PCR; TCRdb's copy has only in-frame clones and lacks some. This sample has a few hundred thousand clones, with roughly 86% found just once. What was sequenced was PBMCs or T cells enriched from blood (not recorded which). All receptors come from a man in his forties or fifties in a cohort exposed to, infected with or recovered from COVID-19 (not recorded which).

The chain employs TRBV7-3 and TRBJ2-1; D might be TRBD2 (6 bases). CDR1 SGHTA and CDR2 FQGTGA come from the germline V gene. The CDR3 extends over 12 amino acids. The germline V and J ends were trimmed by 0 bases and 9 bases, with 6 bases remaining between them. CDR3 residues: CASSLTGGEQFF. The CDR3 region has the DNA TGTGCCAGCAGCTTAACGGGAGGTGAGCAGTTCTTC.

This chain uses TRBV28 with TRBJ1-1; the D gene is possibly TRBD1 (6 bases). Germline V gene sequence: CDR1 MDHEN, CDR2 SYDVKM. The CDR3 is 12 amino acids. Trimming left V 6 bases short and J 3 bases short, with 8 bases between. The CDR3 is CASRDSYTEAFF. In nucleotides, the CDR3 is TGTGCCAGCAGGGACAGTTACACTGAAGCTTTCTTT.

Only one count was recorded for this clone. The chain carries TRBV18 and TRBJ1-2, with TRBD1 as a possible D gene (6 bases). The germline CDR1 and CDR2 sequences are KGHSH and LQKENI. The CDR3 loop spans 17 amino acids. The germline V and J ends were trimmed by 0 bases and 2 bases, with 16 bases remaining between them. CDR3 amino acids: CASSPPLGQTSNYGYTF. In DNA, the CDR3 is TGTGCCAGCTCACCACCCCTCGGACAGACCTCCAACTATGGCTACACCTTC.

As DNA, the CDR3 is TGCGCCAGCAGCCAAGGACAGGGCACCTACGAGCAGTACTTC. It is translated as CASSQGQGTYEQYF. The chain employs TRBV4-1 and TRBJ2-7; 7 bases fit TRBD1. The CDR3 loop spans 14 amino acids. V shed 1 base, J shed 2 bases, and the junction held 2 bases outside the gene matches. Germline assignment: CDR1 MGHRA and CDR2 YSYEKL.

This chain links TRBV20-1 with TRBJ2-7, with TRBD1 matching 7 bases. The CDR3 is 11 amino acids. Trimming cost V 6 bases and J 5 bases; bases outside gene matches: 4. Germline CDR1 DFQATT, CDR2 SNEGSKA (reference sequence). Written as DNA, the CDR3 is TGCAGTGCGACAGGGTTCCACGAGCAGTACTTC. This gives the protein CSATGFHEQYF.

This clone was picked up one time. The chain recombines TRBV6-2 or TRBV6-3 with TRBJ2-7; D is perhaps TRBD1 (5 bases). The ends were cut back, 4 bases at V and 1 base at J, with 8 bases in the middle. The CDR3 runs 13 residues. Germline lookup yields CDR1 MNHEY and CDR2 SVGEGT. In DNA form, the CDR3 reads TGTGCCAGCAGTTCCAGACAGTCCTACGAGCAGTACTTC. Translation: CASSSRQSYEQYF.

This rearrangement joins TRBV6-5 to TRBJ1-3, with D unresolved. The V gene lost 8 bases and the J gene lost 4 bases, with 15 bases spanning the gap. Germline V gene data show CDR1 as MNHEY and CDR2 as SVGAGI. There are 14 residues in the CDR3. CDR3 DNA sequence: TGTGCCAGCTACTCACGGGGTTCCGGAAACACCATATATTTT. It yields the protein CASYSRGSGNTIYF.

This chain connects TRBV3-1 (or the pseudogene TRBV3-2) to TRBJ2-2; tentatively, D is TRBD2 (7 bases). This CDR3 contains 20 residues. CDR1 LGHDT and CDR2 YNNKEL come from the germline V gene (reference sequence). The V end lost 1 base, the J end lost 3 bases, and 24 bases lay between the germline ends. The CDR3 spells CASSQVLGGDGISYTGELFF. The DNA for the CDR3 is TGTGCCAGCAGCCAAGTATTAGGGGGGGACGGCATCTCGTACACCGGGGAGCTGTTTTTT.

V is TRBV6-1 and J is TRBJ2-7; 9 nucleotides align to TRBD2. Germline V CDR1 and CDR2: MNHNS, SASEGT. The V segment lost 3 bases and the J segment 3 bases; nucleotides outside the gene matches: 3. This CDR3 is built from 14 residues. CDR3: CASSEASGVYEQYF. CDR3 nucleotide sequence: TGTGCCAGCAGTGAGGCTAGCGGGGTCTACGAGCAGTACTTC.

The gene calls are TRBV27 and TRBJ2-7; 12 bases line up with TRBD1. The CDR3 is made up of 14 amino acids. With 4 bases clipped from V and 7 bases from J, the junction kept 5 bases outside the gene matches. Germline lookup yields CDR1 MNHEY and CDR2 SMNVEV (reference sequence). CDR3 sequence reads: CASSSGQGAREQYF. The CDR3 DNA follows: TGTGCCAGCAGTTCGGGACAGGGGGCGCGGGAGCAGTACTTC.